The T cell receptor beta chain described here comes from a study of PD-L1 blockade in urothelial cancer (dated by TCRdb to about 2017). Regarding the study in general: All patients started therapy at some point between 2014 and 2016 and received atezolizumab 1,200 mg intravenously every 3 weeks. Blood samples were analyzed at two time points: 3 weeks after treatment start (second dose) and 6 weeks after treatment start. Some 29 patients had pretreatment blood TCR-seq, some 25 had at least one posttreatment blood collection, and some 25 had tumor TCR-seq. Blood samples gave a median of approximately 150,000 T cells and approximately 80,000 unique TCRs, with a median clonality of 0.080. In the same patients, whole exome sequencing and RNA sequencing of pretreatment tumors were performed in addition to TCR sequencing. TCR sequencing covered pretreatment tumor samples and matched, serially collected peripheral blood taken before and after atezolizumab treatment. Durable clinical benefit was defined as progression-free survival longer than 6 months, and TCR features were also tested against progression-free and overall survival. About 85% of the roughly 29 patients were males with bladder-origin urothelial cancer, and about 65% of the roughly 30 reported a prior smoking history. The study, an exploratory multi-omic analysis, examined somatic, immune and clinical correlates of response to PD-L1 blockade with atezolizumab in urothelial cancer. Patients had an ECOG performance status of 0 or 1 and had received between 0 and 3 prior chemotherapy regimens. Durable clinical benefit was achieved by nine patients and was not achieved by 20 patients.

Synthetic TCR analog templates were spiked into each PCR to estimate absolute template abundance from read counts. Using the immunoSEQ assay, TCRbeta CDR3 regions were amplified from genomic DNA with bias-controlled V and J gene primers. Sequencing of rearranged TCRbeta segments was performed at approximately 20X coverage. The paper's processing steps were these. Sequencing errors were corrected by clustering and CDR3s were annotated against IMGT to assign V, D and J genes. Downstream analyses used only productive TCRbeta rearrangements and left out out-of-frame or stop-codon sequences. Clonality was computed as one minus Shannon entropy normalized by the log of the number of unique productive sequences. Clones differing between time points or between blood and tumor were identified using Fisher's exact test with Benjamini-Hochberg correction, with an adjusted p below 0.01 applied as the threshold. The clones in this table, taken by TCRdb from immuneACCESS, are in-frame only. Not every clone is retained; where verified, under half of the shortfall comes from an unresolved V gene, and the cause of the rest is unknown. V, J and clone size reflect that table, while D and trimming were determined from the DNA. Counted in this sample were about 72,000 clones; 70% to 90% of them appeared once. The ten largest clones capture 15% of the sample.

What the research found in general, with its limitations: Because the sample size was small (n ≈ 31) and many exploratory analyses were performed, the results are intended to be hypothesis-generating. Among patients with durable benefit, tumor-associated TCR clones showed greater expansion in peripheral blood 3 weeks after treatment started (n = 22, p = 0.022). A pretreatment peripheral blood TCR clonality below the median was linked to improved progression-free and overall survival.

About this clone itself: Its recognized antigen is unknown. Base qualities are not recorded, but no much larger clone differs from it by a single base.

This specimen's time point label, interpreted: pretreatment peripheral blood. The cohort comprised 25 to 30 patients with locally advanced or metastatic urothelial carcinoma treated at Memorial Sloan Kettering on a trial protocol. Peripheral blood mononuclear cells were collected from each patient pretreatment and during treatment, giving between 1 and 8 total time points per patient. The Qiagen DNeasy Blood extraction kit was used to purify genomic DNA from total PBMCs and tumor samples. PBMCs were collected pretreatment and during treatment, and were isolated and stored as previously described. V has 5 bases trimmed and J has 0 bases trimmed; junction bases matching no gene number 7. From a lookup of the germline V gene, CDR1 and CDR2 are SGHVS and FQNEAQ. The CDR3, cysteine through phenylalanine, is 15 amino acids long. The entry retains the CDR3 DNA only, 45 bases that are in frame from base 1.

This clonotype was sampled from a man aged 55-75 years with urothelial cancer. The sample was PBMCs, taken around atezolizumab (anti-PD-L1) treatment. This chain joins TRBV7-8 to TRBJ2-7, with 7 middle bases fitting TRBD2. The CDR3 here reads CASSAYSGGSYEQYF. The base sequence is TGTGCCAGCAGCGCCTACTCGGGGGGCTCCTACGAGCAGTACTTC.